This TCR beta chain was captured in a study of blood T cell repertoires in COVID-19. The wider study: Samples of COVID-19 (acute and convalescent) were obtained from the United States, Italy and Spain. Sample material is recorded as cDNA or gDNA derived from T cells, B-cell-depleted T cells, or PBMCs.

V shed 6 bases and J 5 bases; nucleotides not matched to a gene: 11. Germline V gene sequence: CDR1 WNHNN, CDR2 SYGVQD (reference sequence). The CDR3 length is 16 residues. The count of this clone is one. Authors' analysis steps: Amplification of reference gene primers provided the estimated nucleated cell counts. Sequencing used immunoSEQ multiplex PCR; TCRdb keeps in-frame clones, though not all of them. D and trimming were read from the DNA, whereas the V and J calls and clone size are those reported in that table. This repertoire shows about 150,000 clones, 75% to 90% found once; its top ten account for around 16%.

This clonotype was sampled from a woman aged 40 to 49 with acute or convalescent COVID-19. The chain employs TRBV10-1 and TRBJ1-5; TRBD1 matches 9 bases. The sample was peripheral blood. The CDR3 coding sequence is TGCGCCAGCAGGGGGACAGGGCACTCGTTGTATCAGCCCCAGCATTTT. As protein: CASRGTGHSLYQPQHF.